This T cell receptor beta chain was documented in a study of beta chain features in type 1 diabetes. General study points: A moderate, significant TCRB CDR3 shortening appeared in type 1 diabetes across four CD4+ subsets.

As to this clone: The target antigen is unknown.

The sequenced template was cDNA made from the entire isolated RNA. Repertoires were generated with immunoSEQ multiplex PCR, while TCRdb's copy carries only in-frame clones and drops some. The sample lists 400,000 or so clones, 8% to 10% occurring once. The CDR3 has 14 residues. V was pared by 0 bases and J by 13 bases, with 16 bases between. Germline V CDR1 and CDR2: MNHEY, SVGAGI. The chain couples TRBV6-5 to TRBJ2-1, with D hard to call. Sequenced input: central memory CD4+ T cells from blood. This TCR derives from a man under 40 with type 1 diabetes. The CDR3 spells CASSYSQSPSRQFF. CDR3 in DNA: TGTGCCAGCAGTTACTCGCAGTCCCCGAGCCGACAGTTCTTC.